These 21 T cell receptor beta chains share one sample of origin, sequenced in a study of blood T cell repertoires in COVID-19. Profiling relied on immunoSEQ multiplex PCR, and the TCRdb table lists in-frame clones only, not all of them. The profile shows around 190,000 clones, roughly 90% of them singletons. Sequencing input: peripheral blood. These receptors originate from a young man with active or convalescent COVID-19.

CDR3 coding DNA: TGCGCCAGCAGCCCCATGACAGGGGATGTCGCAGATACGCAGTATTTT. Encoded protein: CASSPMTGDVADTQYF. V usage is TRBV4-3 and J usage is TRBJ2-3; 8 positions match TRBD1. Unmatched junction bases numbered 10, after V lost 4 bases and J lost 4 bases. Germline values: CDR1 LGHNA, CDR2 YSLEER. The CDR3 is 16 residues long.

This chain links TRBV6-2 or TRBV6-3 with TRBJ1-1; perhaps TRBD1 as D (5 bases). The germline CDR1 and CDR2 sequences are MNHEY and SVGEGT. The CDR3 contains 15 residues. Trimming shortened V by 3 bases and J by 4 bases, and 15 bases separated the two germline ends. CDR3 residues: CASSYTPIRGTEAFF. In nucleotides, the CDR3 is TGTGCCAGCAGTTATACCCCTATAAGGGGCACTGAAGCTTTCTTT.

This clone has a single count. V is TRBV3-1 (or the pseudogene TRBV3-2) and J is TRBJ1-3, with a possible D match to TRBD1 (6 bases). V was cut by 4 bases and J by 2 bases, with 12 bases left in between. Germline loops: CDR1 LGHDT, CDR2 YNNKEL (reference sequence). The CDR3 is made up of 15 amino acids. CDR3 residues: CASSRLGGTGNTIYF. CDR3 sequence (DNA): TGTGCCAGCAGCCGTTTAGGGGGAACTGGAAACACCATATATTTT.

The chain recombines TRBV29-1 with TRBJ2-2; 9 nucleotides match TRBD1. Looked up from germline, CDR1 is SQVTM and CDR2 is ANQGSEA. The CDR3 has 15 amino acids. V lost 2 bases to trimming and J lost 7 bases; unmatched junction nucleotides: 8. CDR3 residues: CSVEQTGTGNGELFF. CDR3 in DNA: TGCAGCGTTGAACAAACCGGGACAGGGAACGGGGAGCTGTTTTTT.

J is TRBJ1-1 and V is TRBV19, with D possibly TRBD1 on 5 matching bases. This CDR3 region has 14 residues. Germline values: CDR1 LNHDA, CDR2 SQIVND (reference sequence). V lost 5 bases, J lost 3 bases, and 13 bases lay in between. CDR3 coding DNA: TGTGCCAGTAGTCCCCAGGGTGCCGACACTGAAGCTTTCTTT. This translates into CASSPQGADTEAFF.

V gene TRBV5-1 combines with J gene TRBJ2-1; 7 nucleotides align to TRBD2. The germline V gene has CDR1 SGHRS and CDR2 YFSETQ. V shed 7 bases, J shed 3 bases, and the junction held 7 bases outside the gene matches. The CDR3 contains 14 residues. Written as DNA, the CDR3 is TGCGCCAGCTCCACTAGCGCTAGCTACAATGAGCAGTTCTTC. Its translation is CASSTSASYNEQFF.

There are many counts of this clone. The V call is TRBV30, the J call TRBJ2-7, with 8 bases that match TRBD2. The CDR3 length is 13 residues. Per the germline V gene, CDR1 is GTSNPN and CDR2 is SVGIG (reference sequence). V trimming: 3 bases; J trimming: 4 bases; junction bases outside the gene matches: 5. CDR3 region: CAWRYGGAYEQYF. In DNA form, the CDR3 reads TGTGCCTGGAGATACGGGGGGGCATACGAGCAGTACTTC.

The chain's CDR3 is CASSVEGVTGELFF. The CDR3, as DNA: TGTGCCAGCAGCGTAGAAGGGGTTACCGGGGAGCTGTTTTTT. This chain connects TRBV9 to TRBJ2-2, with D possibly matching TRBD1 (5 bases). With 0 bases removed from V and 5 bases from J, the gap between germline ends came to 8 bases. Per germline, CDR1 SGDLS and CDR2 YYNGEE. This CDR3 is 14 amino acids long.

Note on this clone: This sample includes further DNA sequences coding for the same CDR3. The genes are TRBV30 and TRBJ1-4; no clear D. This CDR3 contains 12 residues. Trimming took 3 bases from V and 8 from J, leaving 10 bases between them. The germline V gene encodes CDR1 GTSNPN and CDR2 SVGIG (reference sequence). For the CDR3, the DNA is TGTGCCTGGAGCTTGGGAGGGGAAAAACTGTTTTTT. Its protein product is CAWSLGGEKLFF.

This sequence joins TRBV18 and TRBJ2-7, with 8 bases identical to TRBD2. This CDR3 is 15 amino acids long. Trimming took 3 bases from V and 3 from J; bases not matched to a gene: 7. From germline, CDR1 is KGHSH and CDR2 LQKENI. The CDR3 sequence is CASSPPGGAVYEQYF. The CDR3 DNA reads as TGTGCCAGCTCACCCCCCGGGGGGGCGGTCTACGAGCAGTACTTC.

The chain couples TRBV18 to TRBJ2-1; the match to TRBD2 covers 9 bases. J was trimmed by 2 bases and V by 3 bases; bases with no gene match: 2. Germline V gives CDR1 KGHSH, CDR2 LQKENI. The CDR3 is made up of 15 amino acids. The CDR3: CASSPRTSAYNEQFF. As DNA, the CDR3 is TGTGCCAGCTCACCCAGGACTAGCGCCTACAATGAGCAGTTCTTC. Using reference TRBV18 and TRBJ2-1 for the parts outside the CDR3, the full variable domain is NAGVMQNPRHLVRRRGQEARLRCSPMKGHSHVYWYRQLPEEGLKFMVYLQKENIIDESGMPKERFSAEFPKEGPSILRIQQVVRGDSAAYFCASSPRTSAYNEQFFGPGTRLTVL.

This clone turned up a few times. This chain connects TRBV6-1 to TRBJ2-7; 11 nucleotides match TRBD2. V trimming: 2 bases; J trimming: 5 bases; junction bases outside the gene matches: 5. From germline, CDR1 is MNHNS and CDR2 SASEGT. There are 15 residues in the CDR3. For the CDR3, the DNA is TGTGCCAGCAGTGAAAGTAGCGGGGGGGCCCACGAGCAGTACTTC. Encoded protein: CASSESSGGAHEQYF.

V and J are TRBV7-9 and TRBJ2-1; 11 nucleotides align to TRBD2. The germline CDR1 and CDR2 sequences are SEHNR and FQNEAQ (reference sequence). The length of the CDR3 is 17 residues. V shed 5 bases, J shed 8 bases, and the junction held 14 bases outside the gene matches. This CDR3 is CASSPSLAGVPPHEQFF. The CDR3 nucleotides read TGTGCCAGCAGCCCCTCACTAGCGGGAGTCCCCCCCCATGAGCAGTTCTTC. The full variable domain, its missing parts supplied by reference TRBV7-9 and TRBJ2-1, is DTGVSQNPRHKITKRGQNVTFRCDPISEHNRLYWYRQTLGQGPEFLTYFQNEAQLEKSRLLSDRFSAERPKGSFSTLEIQRTEQGDSAMYLCASSPSLAGVPPHEQFFGPGTRLTVL.

This chain links TRBV4-1 with TRBJ1-6; weak D call: TRBD1 (6 bases). From germline, CDR1 is MGHRA and CDR2 YSYEKL. Between the trimmed V and J ends, which lost 7 bases and 5 bases, there was a span of 15 bases. The CDR3 runs to 15 residues. CDR3 sequence (DNA): TGCGCCAGCACTGGGGGCAGCATAAATAATTCACCCCTCCACTTT. This sequence encodes CASTGGSINNSPLHF.

The chain employs TRBV7-3 and TRBJ1-5, with D perhaps matching TRBD1 (5 bases). The CDR3 is made up of 13 amino acids. Germline V gene data show CDR1 as SGHTA and CDR2 as FQGTGA. Trimming removed 5 bases from V and 4 bases from J, with 9 bases in between. The CDR3 DNA reads as TGTGCCAGCAGCATGGGGCTTAATCAGCCCCAGCATTTT. This encodes CASSMGLNQPQHF. The full variable domain, its missing parts supplied by reference TRBV7-3 and TRBJ1-5, is GAGVSQTPSNKVTEKGKYVELRCDPISGHTALYWYRQSLGQGPEFLIYFQGTGAADDSGLPNDRFFAVRPEGSVSTLKIQRTERGDSAVYLCASSMGLNQPQHFGDGTRLSIL.

The rearrangement joins TRBV29-1 to TRBJ2-3, with D perhaps matching TRBD1 (5 bases). The CDR3 spans 13 residues. Germline V lookup: CDR1 SQVTM, CDR2 ANQGSEA. Trimming cost V 8 bases and J 4 bases, with 16 bases left between them. CDR3 coding DNA: TGCAGCAGGGTAGGGGTAGGAGCAGATACGCAGTATTTT. This codes for CSRVGVGADTQYF.

The rearrangement uses TRBV30 and TRBJ1-1; 10 bases align to TRBD1. The CDR3 runs to 12 residues. V was clipped by 4 bases and J by 11 bases; unmatched bases: 7. Germline V gives CDR1 GTSNPN, CDR2 SVGIG (reference sequence). CDR3 sequence reads: CAWNPGQGKAFF. Here the CDR3 DNA reads TGTGCCTGGAACCCGGGACAGGGGAAGGCTTTCTTT.

This CDR3 is CASSRYRVGEQYF. The DNA of the CDR3 is TGTGCCAGCAGTCGATACAGGGTAGGGGAGCAGTACTTC. This chain links TRBV28 with TRBJ2-7; a weak D match, TRBD1 (6 bases). Germline CDR1 and CDR2: MDHEN and SYDVKM. This CDR3 region has 13 residues. The V end was cut by 5 bases, the J end by 7 bases, with 15 bases between. Full variable domain (outside the CDR3, taken from reference TRBV28 and TRBJ2-7): DVKVTQSSRYLVKRTGEKVFLECVQDMDHENMFWYRQDPGLGLRLIYFSYDVKMKEKGDIPEGYSVSREKKERFSLILESASTNQTSMYLCASSRYRVGEQYFGPGTRLTVT.

This clone has a handful of counts. The chain recombines TRBV5-1 with TRBJ2-7; D gene ambiguous. The germline CDR1 and CDR2 sequences are SGHRS and YFSETQ. The V and J ends lost 2 bases and 7 bases respectively, with 10 bases between them. There are 12 residues in the CDR3. This CDR3 is CASSLNNMEQYF. Written as DNA, the CDR3 is TGCGCCAGCAGCTTAAACAACATGGAGCAGTACTTC.

This clone was seen a few times. The chain uses TRBV7-5 and TRBJ2-7; no check of the table's D call, TRBD1, against the DNA was made. TRBV7-5 is a listed pseudogene. The CDR3 has 19 residues. Written as DNA, the CDR3 is TGTGTCAGAAGCAAATTAATTCTCCCAAGGGGACAGGGAACAGGCGAGCAGTACTTC. This encodes CVRSKLILPRGQGTGEQYF.

This clone came up once. J is TRBJ1-2 and V is TRBV6-5; 7 bases fit TRBD1. Unmatched junction bases numbered 6, after V lost 0 bases and J lost 5 bases. Germline V gives CDR1 MNHEY, CDR2 SVGAGI. This CDR3 spans 15 amino acids. This CDR3 reads CASSYSFRDRYGYTF. In nucleotides, the CDR3 is TGTGCCAGCAGTTACTCCTTTCGGGACAGATATGGCTACACCTTC.